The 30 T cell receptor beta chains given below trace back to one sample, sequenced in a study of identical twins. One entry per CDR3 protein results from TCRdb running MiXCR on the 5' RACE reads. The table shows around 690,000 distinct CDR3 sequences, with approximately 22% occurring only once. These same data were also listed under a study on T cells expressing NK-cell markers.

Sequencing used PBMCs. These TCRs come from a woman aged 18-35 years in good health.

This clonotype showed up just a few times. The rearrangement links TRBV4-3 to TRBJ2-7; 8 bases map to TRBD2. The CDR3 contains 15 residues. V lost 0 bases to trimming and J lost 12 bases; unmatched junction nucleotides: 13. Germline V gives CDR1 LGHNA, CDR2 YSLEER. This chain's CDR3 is CASSQDSAGGPPMYF. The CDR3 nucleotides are TGCGCCAGCAGCCAAGACAGCGCGGGAGGCCCTCCGATGTACTTC.

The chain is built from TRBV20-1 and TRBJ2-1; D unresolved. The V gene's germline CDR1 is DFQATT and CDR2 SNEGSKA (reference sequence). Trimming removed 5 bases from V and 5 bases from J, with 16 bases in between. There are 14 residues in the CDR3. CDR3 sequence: CSAPTIPENNEQFF. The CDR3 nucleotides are TGCAGTGCTCCGACGATACCAGAGAACAATGAGCAGTTCTTC.

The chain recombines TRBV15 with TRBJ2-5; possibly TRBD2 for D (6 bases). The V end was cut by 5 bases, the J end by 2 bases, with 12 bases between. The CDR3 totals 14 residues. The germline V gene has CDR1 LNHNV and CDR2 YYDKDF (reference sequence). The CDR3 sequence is CATSVTGRQETQYF. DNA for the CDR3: TGTGCCACCAGCGTTACCGGGAGACAAGAGACCCAGTACTTC.

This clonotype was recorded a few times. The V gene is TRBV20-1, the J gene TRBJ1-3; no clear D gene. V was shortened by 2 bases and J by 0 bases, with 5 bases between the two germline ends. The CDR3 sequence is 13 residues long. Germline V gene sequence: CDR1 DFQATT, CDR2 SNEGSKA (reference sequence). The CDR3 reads CSARFVSGNTIYF. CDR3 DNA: TGCAGTGCTAGATTTGTCTCTGGAAACACCATATATTTT.

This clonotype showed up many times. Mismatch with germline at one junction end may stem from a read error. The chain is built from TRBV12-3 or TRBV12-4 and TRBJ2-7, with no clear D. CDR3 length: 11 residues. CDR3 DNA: TGCGCCAGCAGCTTTGGGGACGAGCAGTACTTC. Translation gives CASSFGDEQYF.

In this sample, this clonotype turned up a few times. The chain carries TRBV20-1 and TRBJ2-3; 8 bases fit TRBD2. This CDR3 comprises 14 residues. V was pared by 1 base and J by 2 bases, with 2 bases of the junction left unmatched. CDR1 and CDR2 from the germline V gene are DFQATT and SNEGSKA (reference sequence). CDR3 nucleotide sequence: TGCAGTGCTAGAGGTAGCGGGGTCACAGATACGCAGTATTTT. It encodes CSARGSGVTDTQYF.

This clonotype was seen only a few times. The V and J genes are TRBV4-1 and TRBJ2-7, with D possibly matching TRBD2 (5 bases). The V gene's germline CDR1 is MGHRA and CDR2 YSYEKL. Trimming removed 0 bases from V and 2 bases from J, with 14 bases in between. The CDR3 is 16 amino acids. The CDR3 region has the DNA TGCGCCAGCAGCCAAGAGGGAACTAGACTAACCTACGAGCAGTACTTC. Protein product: CASSQEGTRLTYEQYF.

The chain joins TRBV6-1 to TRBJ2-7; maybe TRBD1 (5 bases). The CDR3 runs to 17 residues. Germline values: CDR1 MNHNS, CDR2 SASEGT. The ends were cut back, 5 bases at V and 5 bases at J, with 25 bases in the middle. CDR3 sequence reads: CASSPALGAVGPHEQYF. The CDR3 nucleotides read TGTGCCAGCAGTCCTGCCTTAGGGGCGGTTGGTCCCCACGAGCAGTACTTC.

The CDR3 DNA reads TGTGCCAGCAGCGTCAGGGCTCAGGGCACCGGGGAGCTGTTTTTT. Its protein is CASSVRAQGTGELFF. The V gene is TRBV9, the J gene TRBJ2-2, with a weak D call TRBD1 (5 bases). V lost 2 bases and J 4 bases, leaving 12 bases between the germline ends. The germline V gene encodes CDR1 SGDLS and CDR2 YYNGEE. The CDR3 is made up of 15 amino acids. The full variable domain, completed using reference TRBV9 and TRBJ2-2, is DSGVTQTPKHLITATGQRVTLRCSPRSGDLSVYWYQQSLDQGLQFLIQYYNGEERAKGNILERFSAQQFPDLHSELNLSSLELGDSALYFCASSVRAQGTGELFFGEGSRLTVL.

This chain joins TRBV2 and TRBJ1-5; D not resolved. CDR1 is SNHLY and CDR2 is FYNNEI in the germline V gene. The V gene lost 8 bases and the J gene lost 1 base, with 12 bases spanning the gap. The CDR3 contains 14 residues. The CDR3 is CASALEWSNQPQHF. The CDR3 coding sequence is TGTGCCAGCGCTCTCGAGTGGAGCAATCAGCCCCAGCATTTT.

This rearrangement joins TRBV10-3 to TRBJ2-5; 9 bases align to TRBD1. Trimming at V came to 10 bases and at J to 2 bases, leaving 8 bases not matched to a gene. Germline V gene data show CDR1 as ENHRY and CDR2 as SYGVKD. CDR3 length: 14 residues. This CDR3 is CASARGTGQETQYF. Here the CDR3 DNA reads TGTGCCAGCGCGAGGGGGACAGGGCAAGAGACCCAGTACTTC.

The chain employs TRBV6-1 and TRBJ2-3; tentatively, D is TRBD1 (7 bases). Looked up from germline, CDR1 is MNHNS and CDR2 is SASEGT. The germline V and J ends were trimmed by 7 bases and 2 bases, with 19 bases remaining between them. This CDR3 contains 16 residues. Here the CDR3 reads CASNRDFRGNTDTQYF. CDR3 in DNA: TGTGCCAGCAACAGGGACTTCAGGGGGAACACAGATACGCAGTATTTT.

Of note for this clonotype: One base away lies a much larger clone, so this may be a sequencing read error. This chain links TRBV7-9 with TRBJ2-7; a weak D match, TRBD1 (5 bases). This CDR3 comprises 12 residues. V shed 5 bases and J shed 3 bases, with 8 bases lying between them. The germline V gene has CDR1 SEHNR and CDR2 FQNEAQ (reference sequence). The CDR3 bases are TGTGCCAGCAGCCGACAGTTCTACGAGCAGTACTTC. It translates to CASSRQFYEQYF.

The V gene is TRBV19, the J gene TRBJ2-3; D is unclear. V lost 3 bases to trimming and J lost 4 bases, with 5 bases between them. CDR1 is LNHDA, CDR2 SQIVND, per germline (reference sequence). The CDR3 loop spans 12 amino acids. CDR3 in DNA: TGTGCCAGTAGTATGGTGTCAGATACGCAGTATTTT. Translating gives CASSMVSDTQYF.

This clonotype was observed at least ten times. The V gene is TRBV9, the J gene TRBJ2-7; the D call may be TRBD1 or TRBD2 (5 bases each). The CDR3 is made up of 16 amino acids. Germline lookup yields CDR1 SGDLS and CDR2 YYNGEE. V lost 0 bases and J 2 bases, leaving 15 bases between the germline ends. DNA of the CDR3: TGTGCCAGCAGCGTAGCGCCAGGGAGCACAACCTACGAGCAGTACTTC. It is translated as CASSVAPGSTTYEQYF.

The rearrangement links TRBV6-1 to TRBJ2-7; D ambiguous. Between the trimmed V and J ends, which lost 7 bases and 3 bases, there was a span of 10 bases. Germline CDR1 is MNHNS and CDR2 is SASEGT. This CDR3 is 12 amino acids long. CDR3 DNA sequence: TGTGCCAGCACCCTCAATATCTACGAGCAGTACTTC. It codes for CASTLNIYEQYF.

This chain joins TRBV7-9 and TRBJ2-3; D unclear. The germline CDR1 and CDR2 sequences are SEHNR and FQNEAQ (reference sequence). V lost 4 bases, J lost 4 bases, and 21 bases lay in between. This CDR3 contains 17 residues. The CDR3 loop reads CASSSNNVIRTADTQYF. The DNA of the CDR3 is TGTGCCAGCAGCTCTAACAACGTCATCCGTACGGCAGATACGCAGTATTTT.

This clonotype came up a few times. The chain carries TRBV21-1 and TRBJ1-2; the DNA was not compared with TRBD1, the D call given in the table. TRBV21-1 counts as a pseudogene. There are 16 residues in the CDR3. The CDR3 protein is CASSKDRQGYIYGYTF. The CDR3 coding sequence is TGTGCCAGCAGCAAAGACAGACAGGGGTATATCTATGGCTACACCTTC.

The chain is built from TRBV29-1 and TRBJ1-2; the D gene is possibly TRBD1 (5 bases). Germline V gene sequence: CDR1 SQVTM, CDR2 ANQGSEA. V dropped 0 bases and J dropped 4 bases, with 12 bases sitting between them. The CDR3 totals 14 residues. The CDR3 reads CSVEDEGTGYGYTF. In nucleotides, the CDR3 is TGCAGCGTTGAAGACGAGGGGACGGGCTATGGCTACACCTTC.

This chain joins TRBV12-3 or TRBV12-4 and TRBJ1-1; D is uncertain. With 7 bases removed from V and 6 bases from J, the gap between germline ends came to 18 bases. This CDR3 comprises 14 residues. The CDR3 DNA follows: TGTGCCAGCACTCCGGACTCCTTAGGCCCTGAAGCTTTCTTT. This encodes CASTPDSLGPEAFF.

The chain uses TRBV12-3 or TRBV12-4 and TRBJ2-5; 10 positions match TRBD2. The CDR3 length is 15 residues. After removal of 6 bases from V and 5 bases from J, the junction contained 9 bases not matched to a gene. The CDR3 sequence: CASSSSGSKPETQYF. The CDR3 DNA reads TGTGCCAGCAGCTCTAGCGGGAGTAAGCCCGAGACCCAGTACTTC.

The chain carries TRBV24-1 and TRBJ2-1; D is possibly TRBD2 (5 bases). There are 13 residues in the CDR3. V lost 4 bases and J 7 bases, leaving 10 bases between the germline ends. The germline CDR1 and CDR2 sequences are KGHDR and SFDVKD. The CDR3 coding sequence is TGTGCCACCAGTGAAGAACTAGGAAATGAGCAGTTCTTC. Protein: CATSEELGNEQFF.

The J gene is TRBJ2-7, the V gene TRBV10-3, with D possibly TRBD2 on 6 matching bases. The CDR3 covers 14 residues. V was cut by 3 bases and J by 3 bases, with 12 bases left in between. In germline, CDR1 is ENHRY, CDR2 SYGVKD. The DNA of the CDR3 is TGTGCCATCAGTGACAGTGGGGGGTACTACGAGCAGTACTTC. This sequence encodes CAISDSGGYYEQYF.

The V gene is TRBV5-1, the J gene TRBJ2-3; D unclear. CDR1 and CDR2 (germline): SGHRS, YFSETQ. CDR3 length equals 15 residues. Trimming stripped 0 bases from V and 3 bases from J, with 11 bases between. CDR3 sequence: CASSLASVRTDTQYF. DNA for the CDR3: TGCGCCAGCAGCTTGGCCAGCGTACGTACAGATACGCAGTATTTT.

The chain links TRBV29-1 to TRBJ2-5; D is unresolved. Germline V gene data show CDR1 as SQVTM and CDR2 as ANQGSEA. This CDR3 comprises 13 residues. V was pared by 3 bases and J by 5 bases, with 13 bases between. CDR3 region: CSVELGNRETQYF. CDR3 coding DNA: TGCAGCGTTGAGCTGGGGAACCGGGAGACCCAGTACTTC.

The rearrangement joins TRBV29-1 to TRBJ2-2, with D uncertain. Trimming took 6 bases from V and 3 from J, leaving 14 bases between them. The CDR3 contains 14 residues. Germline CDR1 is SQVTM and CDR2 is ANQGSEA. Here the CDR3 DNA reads TGCAGCGTCTTGTCCGGGTTACACACCGGGGAGCTGTTTTTT. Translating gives CSVLSGLHTGELFF.

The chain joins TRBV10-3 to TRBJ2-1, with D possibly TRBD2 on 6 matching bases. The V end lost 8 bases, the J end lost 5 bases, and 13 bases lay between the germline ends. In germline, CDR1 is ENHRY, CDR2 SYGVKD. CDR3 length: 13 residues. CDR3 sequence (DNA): TGTGCCATCGGACCGACTAGTAACAATGAGCAGTTCTTC. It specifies CAIGPTSNNEQFF.

CDR3 DNA: TGTGCCAGCAGCGCCCCCACAGGGTTAGGCTATGGCTACACCTTC. Encoded protein: CASSAPTGLGYGYTF. This chain connects TRBV7-8 to TRBJ1-2, with D perhaps matching TRBD1 (6 bases). The V gene lost 5 bases and the J gene lost 4 bases, with 17 bases spanning the gap. There are 15 residues in the CDR3. The germline CDR1 and CDR2 sequences are SGHVS and FQNEAQ.

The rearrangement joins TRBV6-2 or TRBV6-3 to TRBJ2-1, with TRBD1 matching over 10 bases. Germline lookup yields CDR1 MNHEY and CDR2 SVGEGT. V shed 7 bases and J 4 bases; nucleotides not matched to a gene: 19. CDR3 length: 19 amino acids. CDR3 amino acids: CASKENRADRGTEYNEQFF. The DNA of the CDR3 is TGTGCCAGCAAAGAGAATCGAGCGGACAGGGGGACAGAATACAATGAGCAGTTCTTC.

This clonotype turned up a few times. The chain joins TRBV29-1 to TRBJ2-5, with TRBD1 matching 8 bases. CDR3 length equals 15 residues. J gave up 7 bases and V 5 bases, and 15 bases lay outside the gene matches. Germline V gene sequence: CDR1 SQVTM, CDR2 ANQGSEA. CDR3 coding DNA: TGCAGCGTTCTACTCTCGTTGACAGGGGTCGGGACCCAGTACTTC. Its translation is CSVLLSLTGVGTQYF.